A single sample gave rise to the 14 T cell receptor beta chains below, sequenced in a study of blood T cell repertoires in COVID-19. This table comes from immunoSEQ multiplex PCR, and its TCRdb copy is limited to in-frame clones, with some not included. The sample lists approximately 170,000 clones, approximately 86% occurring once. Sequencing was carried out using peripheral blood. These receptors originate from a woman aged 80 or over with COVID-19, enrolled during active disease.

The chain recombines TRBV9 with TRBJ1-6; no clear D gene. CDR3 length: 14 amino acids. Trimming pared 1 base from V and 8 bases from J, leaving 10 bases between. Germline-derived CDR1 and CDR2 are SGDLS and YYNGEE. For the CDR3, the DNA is TGTGCCAGCAGCGTACACCCTAACGATTCACCCCTCCACTTT. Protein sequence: CASSVHPNDSPLHF.

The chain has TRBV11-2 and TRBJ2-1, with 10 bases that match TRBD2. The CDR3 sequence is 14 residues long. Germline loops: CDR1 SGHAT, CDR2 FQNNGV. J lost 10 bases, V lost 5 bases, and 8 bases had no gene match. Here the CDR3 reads CASSLLAGESEQFF. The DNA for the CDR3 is TGTGCCAGCAGCCTGCTAGCGGGAGAGTCAGAGCAGTTCTTC.

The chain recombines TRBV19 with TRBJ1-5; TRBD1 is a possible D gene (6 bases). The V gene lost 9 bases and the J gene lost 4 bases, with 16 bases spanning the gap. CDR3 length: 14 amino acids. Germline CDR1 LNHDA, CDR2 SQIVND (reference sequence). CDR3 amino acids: CASSNRENNQPQHF. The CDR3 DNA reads TGTGCCAGCTCAAACAGGGAGAATAATCAGCCCCAGCATTTT.

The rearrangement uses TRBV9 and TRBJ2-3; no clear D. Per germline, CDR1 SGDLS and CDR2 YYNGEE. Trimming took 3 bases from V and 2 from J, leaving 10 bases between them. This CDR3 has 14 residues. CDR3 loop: CASSADTVTDTQYF. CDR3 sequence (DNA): TGTGCCAGCAGCGCCGACACGGTCACAGATACGCAGTATTTT.

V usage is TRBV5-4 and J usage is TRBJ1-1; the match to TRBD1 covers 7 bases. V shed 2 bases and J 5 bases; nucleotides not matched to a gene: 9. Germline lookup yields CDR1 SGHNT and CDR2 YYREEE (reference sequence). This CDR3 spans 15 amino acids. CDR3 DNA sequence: TGTGCCAGCAGCTTCCGGGACAGAAGTACGACTGAAGCTTTCTTT. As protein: CASSFRDRSTTEAFF.

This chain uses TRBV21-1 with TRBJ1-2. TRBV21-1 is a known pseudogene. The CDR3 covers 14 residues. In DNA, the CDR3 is TGTGCCAGCCCGATGACACTTGGGGGGTTGGGCTACACCTTC. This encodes CASPMTLGGLGYTF.

The CDR3 nucleotides read TGCGCCAGCAGCCAGGAGGGACAGGGGGCTTTCACCGGGGAGCTGTTTTTT. It translates to CASSQEGQGAFTGELFF. This chain joins TRBV4-3 and TRBJ2-2, with TRBD1 identical over 12 bases. Trimming cost V 3 bases and J 4 bases; bases outside gene matches: 6. The CDR3 runs 17 residues. Per the germline V gene, CDR1 is LGHNA and CDR2 is YSLEER.

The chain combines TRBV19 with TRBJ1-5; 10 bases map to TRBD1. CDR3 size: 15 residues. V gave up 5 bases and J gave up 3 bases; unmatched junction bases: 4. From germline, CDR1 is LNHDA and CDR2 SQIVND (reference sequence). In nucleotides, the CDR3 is TGTGCCAGTAGTTACGGGACAGGGGTCAATCAGCCCCAGCATTTT. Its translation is CASSYGTGVNQPQHF.

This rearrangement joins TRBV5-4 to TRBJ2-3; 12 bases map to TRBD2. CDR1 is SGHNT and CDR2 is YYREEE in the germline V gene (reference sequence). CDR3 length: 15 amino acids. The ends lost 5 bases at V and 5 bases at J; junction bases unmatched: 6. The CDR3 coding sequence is TGTGCCAGCAGTCTAGCGGGAGGGTTGGGAGATACGCAGTATTTT. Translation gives CASSLAGGLGDTQYF.

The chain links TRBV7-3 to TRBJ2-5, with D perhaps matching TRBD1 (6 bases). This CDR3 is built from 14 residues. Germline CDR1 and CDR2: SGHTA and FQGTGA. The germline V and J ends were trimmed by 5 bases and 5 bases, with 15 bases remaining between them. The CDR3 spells CASSATGYGETQYF. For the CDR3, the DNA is TGTGCCAGCAGCGCCACAGGGTATGGGGAGACCCAGTACTTC.

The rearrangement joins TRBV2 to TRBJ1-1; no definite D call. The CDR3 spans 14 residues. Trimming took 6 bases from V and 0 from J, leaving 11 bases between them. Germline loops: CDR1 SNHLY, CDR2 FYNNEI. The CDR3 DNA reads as TGTGCCAGCAGGCCGGTCTCACTGAACACTGAAGCTTTCTTT. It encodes CASRPVSLNTEAFF.

DNA of the CDR3: TGTGCCAGCTCACCACTCGGGAACCAAGAGACCCAGTACTTC. Translating gives CASSPLGNQETQYF. V and J are TRBV18 and TRBJ2-5; tentatively, D is TRBD2 (5 bases). Germline CDR1 and CDR2: KGHSH and LQKENI. The V gene lost 1 base and the J gene lost 0 bases, with 6 bases spanning the gap. This CDR3 is built from 14 residues. The whole variable domain, remainder taken from reference TRBV18 and TRBJ2-5, is NAGVMQNPRHLVRRRGQEARLRCSPMKGHSHVYWYRQLPEEGLKFMVYLQKENIIDESGMPKERFSAEFPKEGPSILRIQQVVRGDSAAYFCASSPLGNQETQYFGPGTRLLVL.

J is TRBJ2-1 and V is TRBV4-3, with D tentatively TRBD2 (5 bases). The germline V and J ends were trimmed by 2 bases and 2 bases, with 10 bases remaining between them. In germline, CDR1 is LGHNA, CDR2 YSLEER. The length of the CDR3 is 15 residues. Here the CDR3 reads CASSQQTGTYNEQFF. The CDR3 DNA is TGCGCCAGCAGCCAACAGACGGGGACCTACAATGAGCAGTTCTTC.

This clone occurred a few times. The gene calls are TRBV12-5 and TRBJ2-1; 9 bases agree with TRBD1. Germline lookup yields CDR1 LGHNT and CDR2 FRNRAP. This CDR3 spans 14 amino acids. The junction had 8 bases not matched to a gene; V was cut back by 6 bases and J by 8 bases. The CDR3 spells CASGRDRVTDEQFF. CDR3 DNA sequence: TGTGCTAGTGGAAGGGACAGGGTGACCGATGAGCAGTTCTTC.